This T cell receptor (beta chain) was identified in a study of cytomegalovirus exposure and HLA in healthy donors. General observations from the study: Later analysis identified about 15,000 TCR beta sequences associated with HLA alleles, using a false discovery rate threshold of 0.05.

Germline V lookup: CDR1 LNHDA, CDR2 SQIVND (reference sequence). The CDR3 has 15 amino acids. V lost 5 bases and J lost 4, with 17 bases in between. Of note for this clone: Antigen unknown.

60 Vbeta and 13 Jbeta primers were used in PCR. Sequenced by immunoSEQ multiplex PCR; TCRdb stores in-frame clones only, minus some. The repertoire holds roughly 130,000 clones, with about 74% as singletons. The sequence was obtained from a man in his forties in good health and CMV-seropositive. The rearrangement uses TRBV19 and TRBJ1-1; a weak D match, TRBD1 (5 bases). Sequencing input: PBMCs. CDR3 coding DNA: TGTGCCAGTAGTCCCCCCGGGCGGGGGGTCACTGAAGCTTTCTTT. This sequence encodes CASSPPGRGVTEAFF.